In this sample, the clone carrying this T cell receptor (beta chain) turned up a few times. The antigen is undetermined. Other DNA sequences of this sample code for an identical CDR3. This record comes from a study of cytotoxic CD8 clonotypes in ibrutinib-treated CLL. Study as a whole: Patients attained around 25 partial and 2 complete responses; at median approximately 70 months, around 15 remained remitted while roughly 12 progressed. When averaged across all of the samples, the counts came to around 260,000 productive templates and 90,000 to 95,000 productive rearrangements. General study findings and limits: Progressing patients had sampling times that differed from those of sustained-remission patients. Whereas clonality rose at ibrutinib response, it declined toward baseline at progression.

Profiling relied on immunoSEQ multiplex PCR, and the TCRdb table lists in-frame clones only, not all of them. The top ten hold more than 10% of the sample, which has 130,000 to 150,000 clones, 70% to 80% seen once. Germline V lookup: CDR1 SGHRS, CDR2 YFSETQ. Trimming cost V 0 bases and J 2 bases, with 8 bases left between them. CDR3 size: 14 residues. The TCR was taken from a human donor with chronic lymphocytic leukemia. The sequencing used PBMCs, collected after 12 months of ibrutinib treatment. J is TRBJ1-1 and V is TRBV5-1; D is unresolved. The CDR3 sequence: CASSLDRPNTEAFF. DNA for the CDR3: TGCGCCAGCAGCTTGGACAGACCTAACACTGAAGCTTTCTTT.